The T cell receptor (beta chain) under discussion was sequenced for a study of response to subunit inactivated influenza vaccine. Whole-study results and caveats: New T cells are recruited in small numbers by each seasonal influenza vaccination, according to the authors' suggestion.

Comments on this clonotype: Its target is not known.

TCRdb independently ran MiXCR on the RT-PCR reads; one entry per CDR3 protein. Found here are 400,000 to 550,000 distinct CDR3 sequences, 25% of them singletons; the top ten hold less than 2.5%. The receptor was isolated from a man aged 50-59 years who received an inactivated influenza vaccine. The source material was CD4+ T cells sorted from PBMCs, sampled around 5 days after vaccination.

The CDR3 DNA sequence: TGCAGTTACTTGGGGGGCGGCAAATACGAGCAGTACTTC. Translated, it gives CSYLGGGKYEQYF. The rearrangement uses TRBV20-1 and TRBJ2-7; the D call may be TRBD1 or TRBD2 (6 bases each). The CDR3 runs 13 residues. Germline CDR1 and CDR2: DFQATT and SNEGSKA (reference sequence). V dropped 8 bases and J dropped 4 bases, with 18 bases sitting between them.